Included here is one T cell receptor (beta chain) sequence, with context. Data came from immunoSEQ multiplex PCR; TCRdb stores just in-frame clones and leaves some out. The profile covers approximately 350,000 clones, with approximately 88% appearing a single time and roughly 1.2% taken by the ten largest. This sample is drawn from a study of blood T cell repertoires in COVID-19. This CDR3 is built from 15 residues. Per germline, CDR1 MDHEN and CDR2 SYDVKM. Trimming left V 3 bases short and J 2 bases short, with 11 bases between. This clonotype was sampled from a man aged 35 to 55 with acute or convalescent COVID-19. The chain carries TRBV28 and TRBJ1-5; perhaps TRBD1 as D (6 bases). The sample consisted of peripheral blood. In nucleotides, the CDR3 is TGTGCCAGCAGTTTGTCACAGGGCGGCAATCAGCCCCAGCATTTT. Encoded protein: CASSLSQGGNQPQHF.